Listed below are T cell receptor beta chains from one sample, sequenced in a study of blood T cell repertoires in COVID-19. Profiled with immunoSEQ multiplex PCR; TCRdb holds only in-frame clones, not every one. The data contain about 240,000 clones, about four fifths of them singletons. Sequencing was carried out using peripheral blood. The receptor set was obtained from a man aged 25 to 45 who had recovered from COVID-19. Each CDR3 is given with its conserved first and last residue. The D gene is left open where the match is weak. Expanded clones get a size class; other rows say once, few or many, or leave the size out.

D | size | J | V | DNA | CDR3
TRBD2 | once | TRBJ2-1 | TRBV18 | TGTGCCAGCTCACCGGGACTAGGGAATGAGCAGTTCTTC | CASSPGLGNEQFF
. | . | TRBJ1-6 | TRBV4-1 | TGCGCCAGCAGCCAAGTAGGCCAGGGTGAGAGTTCACCCCTCCACTTT | CASSQVGQGESSPLHF
. | . | TRBJ1-2 | TRBV9 | TGTGCCAGCAGTCCCGGGTCGAACATTTATGGCTACACCTTC | CASSPGSNIYGYTF
TRBD1 | . | TRBJ1-4 | TRBV6-5 | TGTGCCAGCAGATCCGGGACAGGAATTGAAAAACTGTTTTTT | CASRSGTGIEKLFF
TRBD1 | . | TRBJ1-2 | TRBV19 | TGTGCCAGCGGACAGGGGGCCATTAACTATGGCTACACCTTC | CASGQGAINYGYTF
TRBD1 | . | TRBJ2-2 | TRBV18 | TGTGCCAGCTCCAACCAGGACAGGGTTAACACCGGGGAGCTGTTTTTT | CASSNQDRVNTGELFF
TRBD1 | . | TRBJ1-2 | TRBV7-9 | TGTGCCAGCAGCTTACATGCGACAGGGGCGGATGGCTACACCTTC | CASSLHATGADGYTF
TRBD1 | . | TRBJ1-2 | TRBV7-9 | TGTGCCAGCAGCCGGTCAGACAGGGGGTACTATGGCTACACCTTC | CASSRSDRGYYGYTF
TRBD2 | . | TRBJ2-1 | TRBV9 | TGTGCCAGCAGCCCTTTCAGCGGGGCCCCCTACAATGAGCAGTTCTTC | CASSPFSGAPYNEQFF
. | few | TRBJ1-3 | TRBV21-1 | TGTGCCAGACGCGGACTAAAAGGGCGGGGGCAGACCAGCTCTGGAAACACCATATATTTT | CARRGLKGRGQTSSGNTIYF
TRBD2 | once | TRBJ2-7 | TRBV5-4 | TGTGCCAGCAGCTACCTGACTAGCGGGGGGGCCGGTGAGCAGTACTTC | CASSYLTSGGAGEQYF
. | . | TRBJ2-2 | TRBV7-2 | TGTGCCAGCAGCTATAACGATGGCGGAACCGGGGAGCTGTTTTTT | CASSYNDGGTGELFF
. | . | TRBJ2-7 | TRBV2 | TGTGCCAGCAGTGAGGCCCACGAGCAGTACTTC | CASSEAHEQYF
TRBD2 | once | TRBJ2-5 | TRBV7-6 | TGTGCCAGCAGCTTAATGGCTAGCGGTGGTCAAGAGACCCAGTACTTC | CASSLMASGGQETQYF
. | . | TRBJ2-7 | TRBV5-1 | TGCGCCAGCAGCACTGCGGTCGGTTTACCCGAGCAGTACTTC | CASSTAVGLPEQYF
. | . | TRBJ2-3 | TRBV5-1 | TGCGCCAGCAGCTTGCTGGACAACACAGATACGCAGTATTTT | CASSLLDNTDTQYF
TRBD2 | . | TRBJ2-3 | TRBV27 | TGTGCCAGCAGGGGGGGGACAGATACGCAGTATTTT | CASRGGTDTQYF
. | . | TRBJ1-5 | TRBV19 | TGTGCCAGTAGTATTAGCGGGCCGCCGGAGCCCCAGCATTTT | CASSISGPPEPQHF
. | many | TRBJ2-5 | TRBV11-3 | TGTGCCAGCAGTTCAGGCGGCGGGTACCAAGAGACCCAGTACTTC | CASSSGGGYQETQYF
TRBD1 | . | TRBJ1-1 | TRBV7-2 | TGTGCCAGCAGCTTTGGACAGGGGGCAGGGAGCACTGAAGCTTTCTTT | CASSFGQGAGSTEAFF
. | . | TRBJ1-1 | TRBV5-1 | TGCGCCAGCAGAACGCAGCGAATGAACACTGAAGCTTTCTTT | CASRTQRMNTEAFF
TRBD2 | . | TRBJ2-1 | TRBV10-2 | TGCGCCAGCAGTTTAAGACTAGCGGGGGACGGGGAGCAGTTCTTC | CASSLRLAGDGEQFF
. | . | TRBJ2-5 | TRBV5-1 | TGCGCCAGCAGCCCTTGGGGGCTCGAGACCCAGTACTTC | CASSPWGLETQYF
. | once | TRBJ1-6 | TRBV27 | TGTGCCAGCAGCCTGACAGGCGGAGTGAGTTCACCCCTCCACTTT | CASSLTGGVSSPLHF
. | . | TRBJ1-2 | TRBV7-9 | TGTGCCAGCAGCTTATTAACCGGGGTCTATGGCTACACCTTC | CASSLLTGVYGYTF
. | . | TRBJ1-3 | TRBV19 | TGTGCCAGTAGTATAGTAGCGGACAACTCTGGAAACACCATATATTTT | CASSIVADNSGNTIYF
TRBD2 | . | TRBJ2-3 | TRBV20-1 | TGCAGTGCTAGTCCCTATAGCGGGGGCTCCCCCGGGGATACGCAGTATTTT | CSASPYSGGSPGDTQYF
. | . | TRBJ1-1 | TRBV2 | TGTGCCAGCAGTGCGTATTCTGAAGCTTTCTTT | CASSAYSEAFF
. | . | TRBJ2-5 | TRBV5-1 | TGCGCCAGCAGGCAGCTAGCAAGGCAAGAGACCCAGTACTTC | CASRQLARQETQYF
. | . | TRBJ1-3 | TRBV18 | TGTGCCAGCTCACCAGCGGGGGCGGCAGGAAACACCATATATTTT | CASSPAGAAGNTIYF
TRBD2 | . | TRBJ2-2 | TRBV27 | TGTGCCAGCAGTTTATGGCGGAGCGGGGGGTCGGCCGGGGAGCTGTTTTTT | CASSLWRSGGSAGELFF
TRBD2 | few | TRBJ2-2 | TRBV5-6 | TGTGCCAGCAGCCCAACGACTAGCGGGGGAGGCCGGAACACCGGGGAGCTGTTTTTT | CASSPTTSGGGRNTGELFF
. | . | TRBJ2-2 | TRBV24-1 | TGTGCCACCAGTGATTTGGAGTCAGGGGGGTTCACCGGGGAGCTGTTTTTT | CATSDLESGGFTGELFF
TRBD1 | . | TRBJ2-2 | TRBV18 | TGTGCCAGCTCAACCGGGACAGGGAGTACCGGGGAGCTGTTTTTT | CASSTGTGSTGELFF
TRBD2 | . | TRBJ2-1 | TRBV9 | TGTGCCAGCAGCGTAGCCGGCACTAGCGAGCTCCATGAGCAGTTCTTC | CASSVAGTSELHEQFF
. | few | TRBJ2-2 | TRBV10-1 | TGCGCCAGCAGTGTTCGACTAGGCACCGGGGAGCTGTTTTTT | CASSVRLGTGELFF
TRBD1 | once | TRBJ1-2 | TRBV18 | TGTGCCAGCTCACCAGAGACAACAGGGGCTCGTGGCTACACCTTC | CASSPETTGARGYTF
. | once | TRBJ2-3 | TRBV24-1 | TGTGCCACCGGGGAGCGGGTTAGCACAGATACGCAGTATTTT | CATGERVSTDTQYF
. | . | TRBJ2-1 | TRBV4-1 | TGCGCCAGCAGCCAGAGGAGCTCCTACAATGAGCAGTTCTTC | CASSQRSSYNEQFF
TRBD1 | . | TRBJ2-5 | TRBV11-2 | TGTGCCAGCAGCCCGGGGACAGGGTCGGAAAAGACCCAGTACTTC | CASSPGTGSEKTQYF
TRBD1 | . | TRBJ1-1 | TRBV6-5 | TGTGCCAGCAACAACCCAGGGACAGGGGTCTCTGAAGCTTTCTTT | CASNNPGTGVSEAFF
. | . | TRBJ1-2 | TRBV19 | TGTGCAGGTTGGGGCAACTATGGCTACACCTTC | CAGWGNYGYTF
TRBD1 | . | TRBJ2-2 | TRBV4-1 | TGCGCCAGCAGCCAAGGACAGGGAATAGGCACCGGGGAGCTGTTTTTT | CASSQGQGIGTGELFF
. | . | TRBJ2-5 | TRBV4-2 | TGTGCCAGCAGCCAACTACTGGTCAGAGGTAGCCAAGAGACCCAGTACTTC | CASSQLLVRGSQETQYF
TRBD1 | . | TRBJ1-2 | TRBV3-1/TRBV3-2 | TGTGCCAGTGCCCAACCCGCCGGGACAGGGAAATCTTATGGCTACACCTTC | CASAQPAGTGKSYGYTF
. | . | TRBJ2-1 | TRBV6-5 | TGTGCCAGCAGGATGGAGCCAAAAACTGAGCAGTTCTTC | CASRMEPKTEQFF
TRBD1 | . | TRBJ1-1 | TRBV12-3/TRBV12-4 | TGTGCCAGCAGACTCCAGGGGGATACTGAAGCTTTCTTT | CASRLQGDTEAFF
. | once | TRBJ1-5 | TRBV19 | TGTGCCAGTAGTAAGGGGTTTCGGCAGCCCCAGCATTTT | CASSKGFRQPQHF
. | few | TRBJ1-5 | TRBV15 | TGTGCCACCAGCGGCGAGGGCCTCATTGAGCCCCAGCATTTT | CATSGEGLIEPQHF
. | once | TRBJ2-7 | TRBV5-1 | TGCGCCAGCAGCTTGTGGGGCGCCTCCTACGAGCAGTACTTC | CASSLWGASYEQYF
TRBD1 | . | TRBJ1-4 | TRBV4-2 | TGTGCCAGCAGACAGACCGACAGGGGGCTGGGAGAAAAACTGTTTTTT | CASRQTDRGLGEKLFF
. | once | TRBJ1-1 | TRBV6-4 | TGTGCCAGCAAAAAGGCTGGGCCGAACACTGAAGCTTTCTTT | CASKKAGPNTEAFF
TRBD1 | . | TRBJ2-1 | TRBV5-1 | TGCGCCAGCAGCTTGGCGGGACAGGGGGCGGGTGAGCAGTTCTTC | CASSLAGQGAGEQFF
TRBD2 | . | TRBJ2-1 | TRBV19 | TGTGCCAGTAGTACCGGTAGCGGGGTATACAATGAGCAGTTCTTC | CASSTGSGVYNEQFF